The 17 T cell receptor beta chains given below trace back to one sample, sequenced in a study of naive and memory T cell subsets. An oligonucleotide containing a UMI was ligated to the 3' end of TCR cDNA. Ligated cDNA underwent four rounds of PCR with nested alpha and beta constant region primers and SP2. TCRdb re-analysed the UMI-ligation and nested PCR reads in MiXCR, keeping a single row per CDR3 protein. The table lists 25,000 to 30,000 distinct CDR3 sequences, roughly 5.4% of them singletons. The sequenced material came from blood. The receptor source for this set is an adult in good health.

A word on this clonotype: A much larger clone differs from this one at a single base, so this may be a read error. The chain is built from TRBV4-2 and TRBJ2-5; D gene ambiguous. The CDR3 spans 14 residues. Germline CDR1 and CDR2: LGHNA and YNFKEQ. Trimming shortened V by 4 bases and J by 2 bases, and 11 bases separated the two germline ends. The CDR3 sequence: CASSRAHGQETQYF. CDR3 sequence (DNA): TGTGCCAGCAGCCGAGCACACGGTCAAGAGACCCAGTACTTC.

This chain links TRBV12-5 with TRBJ1-6; D is perhaps TRBD1 (5 bases). The CDR3 is made up of 19 amino acids. Looked up from germline, CDR1 is LGHNT and CDR2 is FRNRAP. Trimming took 7 bases from V and 0 from J, leaving 22 bases between them. CDR3 sequence: CASAPPRATRSSYNSPLHF. The CDR3 nucleotides read TGTGCTAGTGCCCCGCCCAGGGCCACCCGAAGCTCCTATAATTCACCCCTCCACTTT.

At least ten counts were recorded for this clonotype. CDR3 in DNA: TGCGCCAGCAGCGCCAGGGGGTCCTACGAGCAGTACTTC. Its protein product is CASSARGSYEQYF. The chain couples TRBV5-1 to TRBJ2-7, with 7 bases that match TRBD1. V dropped 4 bases and J dropped 1; count of bases not matched to a gene: 2. The germline CDR1 and CDR2 sequences are SGHRS and YFSETQ. This CDR3 has 13 residues.

There are many counts of this clonotype. The chain links TRBV11-3 to TRBJ2-1, with TRBD2 identical over 9 bases. Germline CDR1 reads SGHNT; CDR2 reads YENEEA. The CDR3 has 15 amino acids. After removal of 5 bases from V and 2 bases from J, the junction contained 4 bases not matched to a gene. This chain's CDR3 is CASSLGLAPYNEQFF. The CDR3 nucleotides are TGTGCCAGCAGCCTCGGACTAGCGCCCTACAATGAGCAGTTCTTC.

This clonotype was picked up many times. V usage is TRBV6-2 or TRBV6-3 and J usage is TRBJ1-5; D remains unclear. V shed 0 bases and J shed 1 base, with 4 bases lying between them. Germline V gene data show CDR1 as MNHEY and CDR2 as SVGEGT. This CDR3 is built from 14 residues. As DNA, the CDR3 is TGTGCCAGCAGTTACTCATCCAGCAATCAGCCCCAGCATTTT. This sequence encodes CASSYSSSNQPQHF.

This clonotype was counted at least ten times. The V gene is TRBV28, the J gene TRBJ2-1; TRBD2 aligns across 10 bases. This CDR3 comprises 17 residues. Looked up from germline, CDR1 is MDHEN and CDR2 is SYDVKM. V was pared by 4 bases and J by 1 base, with 7 bases of the junction left unmatched. The CDR3 nucleotides read TGTGCCAGCAGTTCTCTCCTTAGCGGGAGGTCCTACAATGAGCAGTTCTTC. It translates to CASSSLLSGRSYNEQFF.

The table lists this clonotype with many counts. The chain is built from TRBV18 and TRBJ1-1, with D possibly TRBD1 on 5 matching bases. The CDR3 sequence is 17 residues long. Germline V gene data show CDR1 as KGHSH and CDR2 as LQKENI. Trimming took off 2 bases at V and 3 bases at J, with 19 bases between the two ends. CDR3 amino acids: CASSPIQIIRGDTEAFF. CDR3 DNA sequence: TGTGCCAGCTCACCAATACAAATTATCCGAGGGGACACTGAAGCTTTCTTT.

The sample holds many counts of this clonotype. CDR3 in DNA: TGCGCCAGCCGTCGACAGGGGCAGGGGACTAATGAAAAACTGTTTTTT. Encoded protein: CASRRQGQGTNEKLFF. This rearrangement joins TRBV5-1 to TRBJ1-4; TRBD1 matches at 8 bases. Trimming removed 7 bases from V and 2 bases from J; junction bases left unmatched: 10. From germline, CDR1 is SGHRS and CDR2 YFSETQ. The CDR3 length is 16 residues.

In this sample, this clonotype turned up once. This may stem from a read error, because a much larger clone lies one nucleotide away. Lacking the conserved final phenylalanine or tryptophan, this CDR3 likely reflects a read error. The rearrangement uses TRBV5-1 and TRBJ2-3; 8 nucleotides match TRBD1. The ends lost 4 bases at V and 4 bases at J; junction bases unmatched: 8. The CDR3 spans 15 residues. Germline V gene sequence: CDR1 SGHRS, CDR2 YFSETQ. DNA for the CDR3: TGCGCCAGCAGCCTTGACAGGGGAAGCGCAGATACGCAGTATTCT. Protein: CASSLDRGSADTQYS.

This clonotype showed up many times. This chain uses TRBV19 with TRBJ1-1; D is unclear. With 5 bases removed from V and 4 bases from J, the gap between germline ends came to 8 bases. The CDR3 runs to 12 residues. CDR1 is LNHDA, CDR2 SQIVND, per germline (reference sequence). The DNA for the CDR3 is TGTGCCAGTAGTCCCCCAAGCACTGAAGCTTTCTTT. Protein sequence: CASSPPSTEAFF.

This clonotype was found a few times. The genes are TRBV19 and TRBJ1-1; TRBD1 aligns across 7 bases. Trimming at V came to 6 bases and at J to 0 bases, leaving 7 bases not matched to a gene. CDR1 LNHDA and CDR2 SQIVND come from the germline V gene (reference sequence). This CDR3 region has 15 residues. The CDR3: CASRGPGQMNTEAFF. CDR3 in DNA: TGTGCCAGTAGAGGACCGGGACAGATGAACACTGAAGCTTTCTTT.

This clonotype was picked up many times. The V and J genes are TRBV18 and TRBJ2-1; D call uncertain. This CDR3 is 17 amino acids long. Trimming took 3 bases from V and 0 from J, leaving 15 bases between them. CDR1 KGHSH and CDR2 LQKENI come from the germline V gene. CDR3 sequence (DNA): TGTGCCAGCTCACCCAGTGAGACCCTTCCCTCCTACAATGAGCAGTTCTTC. The encoded protein is CASSPSETLPSYNEQFF.

This clonotype has at least ten counts. The chain links TRBV27 to TRBJ2-1, with D unclear. V was shortened by 5 bases and J by 0 bases, with 17 bases between the two germline ends. Germline V gene data show CDR1 as MNHEY and CDR2 as SMNVEV (reference sequence). CDR3 length: 17 residues. The CDR3 nucleotides are TGTGCCAGCAGTCCCCGCGTGGCCCACAGCTCCTACAATGAGCAGTTCTTC. This translates into CASSPRVAHSSYNEQFF.

This clonotype was recorded at least ten times. The V call is TRBV12-3 or TRBV12-4, the J call TRBJ1-5, with 7 bases aligning to TRBD1. The V and J ends lost 5 bases and 0 bases, in that order; junction bases with no gene match: 16. This CDR3 has 19 residues. CDR3 sequence: CASSTLTGTEWDSNQPQHF. Here the CDR3 DNA reads TGTGCCAGCAGTACACTGACAGGGACGGAGTGGGATAGCAATCAGCCCCAGCATTTT.

This sequence joins TRBV7-3 and TRBJ2-1; TRBD2 is a possible D gene (5 bases). The V gene lost 1 base and the J gene lost 0 bases, with 16 bases spanning the gap. Germline CDR1 SGHTA, CDR2 FQGTGA. The CDR3 length is 18 residues. The CDR3: CASSLRAERFSSYNEQFF. In DNA, the CDR3 is TGTGCCAGCAGCTTAAGAGCGGAGCGGTTCAGCTCCTACAATGAGCAGTTCTTC. The full variable domain, its missing parts supplied by reference TRBV7-3 and TRBJ2-1, is GAGVSQTPSNKVTEKGKYVELRCDPISGHTALYWYRQSLGQGPEFLIYFQGTGAADDSGLPNDRFFAVRPEGSVSTLKIQRTERGDSAVYLCASSLRAERFSSYNEQFFGPGTRLTVL.

This clonotype was found many times. This chain joins TRBV29-1 and TRBJ2-7; no reliable D call. The CDR3 consists of 11 residues. CDR1 SQVTM and CDR2 ANQGSEA come from the germline V gene. The V gene lost 5 bases and the J gene lost 1 base, with 6 bases spanning the gap. The DNA for the CDR3 is TGCAGCGTTATGGTTTCCTACGAGCAGTACTTC. As protein: CSVMVSYEQYF.

This clonotype was found many times. CDR3 nucleotide sequence: TGCGCCAGCAGCCAAGATAGGTCAAAACTGTTTTTT. It yields the protein CASSQDRSKLFF. This chain links TRBV4-3 with TRBJ1-4; D unclear. V dropped 0 bases and J dropped 10 bases, with 6 bases sitting between them. Germline CDR1 reads LGHNA; CDR2 reads YSLEER. There are 12 residues in the CDR3.